Reported below is one TCR beta chain. The sample is drawn from a study of OX40 agonist ivuxolimab in advanced cancers. Study summary: The dose-escalation group included hepatocellular carcinoma, melanoma, renal cell carcinoma and head and neck cancer.

V lost 5 bases to trimming and J lost 4 bases; unmatched junction nucleotides: 8. The CDR3 is 15 residues long. The germline V gene has CDR1 SGHAT and CDR2 FQNNGV. Using immunoSEQ multiplex PCR, the repertoire was profiled, and TCRdb retains in-frame clones only, with some absent. The sample yields some 30,000 clones, around 84% seen once. This clonotype originated in an adult with an advanced solid tumor such as melanoma, head and neck, liver or kidney cancer. The source was CD4+ or CD8+ T cells sorted from blood, collected in a trial of the OX40 agonist ivuxolimab. This chain joins TRBV11-2 and TRBJ2-1; 7 bases are a match to TRBD2. This CDR3 is CASSLGRGIYNEQFF. The CDR3 nucleotides are TGTGCCAGCAGCCTGGGGCGGGGGATTTACAATGAGCAGTTCTTC.